One and the same sample provided the 10 T cell receptor beta chains below, sequenced in a study of PD-1 blockade in mismatch repair-deficient tumors. Here immunoSEQ multiplex PCR was the method, and the copy in TCRdb shows in-frame clones only, minus some. The sample lists 25,000 to 30,000 clones, roughly 83% occurring once. Sample: PBMCs, taken before pembrolizumab treatment. The receptors shown here come from an adult with mismatch repair-deficient cancer.

The chain links TRBV5-1 to TRBJ1-1; 9 bases fit TRBD1. The CDR3 length is 13 residues. V lost 3 bases, J lost 4 bases, and 1 base stayed unmatched. CDR1 and CDR2 from the germline V gene are SGHRS and YFSETQ. This CDR3 is CASSSTGGTEAFF. In DNA, the CDR3 is TGCGCCAGCAGCTCGACAGGGGGCACTGAAGCTTTCTTT. Using reference TRBV5-1 and TRBJ1-1 for the parts outside the CDR3, the full variable domain is KAGVTQTPRYLIKTRGQQVTLSCSPISGHRSVSWYQQTPGQGLQFLFEYFSETQRNKGNFPGRFSGRQFSNSRSEMNVSTLELGDSALYLCASSSTGGTEAFFGQGTRLTVV.

CDR3 region: CASSTMTGVNYGYTF. The CDR3, as DNA: TGTGCCAGCAGTACCATGACAGGGGTGAACTATGGCTACACCTTC. The chain has TRBV6-6 and TRBJ1-2, with 8 bases lining up with TRBD1. The CDR3 runs to 15 residues. The V gene's germline CDR1 is MNHNY and CDR2 SVGAGI (reference sequence). V lost 5 bases to trimming and J lost 2 bases; unmatched junction nucleotides: 7.

V is TRBV12-5 and J is TRBJ2-5, with 10 nucleotides matching TRBD1. Germline-derived CDR1 and CDR2 are LGHNT and FRNRAP. The V and J ends lost 5 bases and 6 bases, in that order; junction bases with no gene match: 12. The CDR3 length is 16 residues. The DNA of the CDR3 is TGTGCTAGTGGTCCAACGACAGGGGGCACTAGGCAGACCCAGTACTTC. Translated: CASGPTTGGTRQTQYF.

This chain joins TRBV7-2 and TRBJ2-3; 8 nucleotides agree with TRBD1. The ends lost 3 bases at V and 2 bases at J; junction bases unmatched: 7. Germline V gene lookup returns CDR1 SGHTA and CDR2 FQGNSA. CDR3 size: 16 residues. The CDR3 region has the DNA TGTGCCAGCAGCTTTTCAGGGGGCGCGTTCACAGATACGCAGTATTTT. This encodes CASSFSGGAFTDTQYF.

This clone was counted a single time. The chain recombines TRBV27 with TRBJ1-5; 9 nucleotides line up with TRBD1. Trimming took 5 bases from V and 2 from J; bases not matched to a gene: 13. The CDR3 is 18 amino acids. Per germline, CDR1 MNHEY and CDR2 SMNVEV (reference sequence). CDR3 coding DNA: TGTGCCAGCAGTGCTAGACAGGGGGAAGTGGGGCGCAATCAGCCCCAGCATTTT. Its protein product is CASSARQGEVGRNQPQHF.

The chain is built from TRBV6-1 and TRBJ1-2; possibly TRBD1 for D (5 bases). V dropped 3 bases and J dropped 1 base, with 6 bases sitting between them. The CDR3 totals 13 residues. Germline V gene sequence: CDR1 MNHNS, CDR2 SASEGT. The CDR3 coding sequence is TGTGCCAGCAGTGACAGGGTTAACTATGGCTACACCTTC. Translation: CASSDRVNYGYTF.

V and J are TRBV6-5 and TRBJ2-6, with a possible D match to TRBD2 (5 bases). V was cut by 4 bases and J by 0 bases, with 10 bases left in between. Germline lookup yields CDR1 MNHEY and CDR2 SVGAGI. The CDR3 is 16 residues long. The CDR3 reads CASSFGDSSGANVLTF. The CDR3 DNA follows: TGTGCCAGCAGTTTCGGGGATAGCTCTGGGGCCAACGTCCTGACTTTC.

V gene TRBV7-3 combines with J gene TRBJ2-3; D is perhaps TRBD2 (5 bases). This CDR3 is 16 amino acids long. In germline, CDR1 is SGHTA, CDR2 FQGTGA. V was trimmed by 5 bases and J by 0 bases, leaving 15 bases between them. The CDR3 reads CASSRGWGLSTDTQYF. The CDR3 nucleotides are TGTGCCAGCAGCCGGGGATGGGGTCTTAGCACAGATACGCAGTATTTT.

This clone was seen only once. V and J are TRBV27 and TRBJ2-3, with 12 bases matching TRBD2. The junction had 8 bases not matched to a gene; V was cut back by 8 bases and J by 2 bases. CDR3 length: 16 residues. The germline gives CDR1 MNHEY, CDR2 SMNVEV (reference sequence). CDR3 region: CASCPGLAGLTDTQYF. The CDR3 bases are TGTGCCAGCTGTCCCGGACTAGCGGGACTCACAGATACGCAGTATTTT.

V is TRBV6-5 and J is TRBJ2-5; the match to TRBD2 covers 12 bases. The V gene's germline CDR1 is MNHEY and CDR2 SVGAGI. J was trimmed by 3 bases and V by 2 bases; bases with no gene match: 1. This CDR3 is built from 15 residues. The CDR3 spells CASSYASGREETQYF. The CDR3 DNA reads TGTGCCAGCAGTTACGCTAGCGGGAGGGAAGAGACCCAGTACTTC.